A selection of T cell receptor beta chains follows, all from one sample in a study of regulatory T cells in long-lasting Graves disease. One entry per CDR3 protein, called by TCRdb with MiXCR from the multiplex PCR reads. Of about 560,000 distinct CDR3 sequences detected, 16% appear once; the ten largest clones hold 12%. The same specimen was also included in a second study, on T cells in Graves' hyperthyroidism and ophthalmopathy.

The sequenced sample was peripheral blood mononuclear cells (PBMCs), obtained at new diagnosis, from a patient treated with antithyroid drugs. The source of these receptors is a man aged 18 to 30 with Graves disease. Each CDR3 is given with its conserved first and last residue. Clone size, where shown, is once, few, many, or a class for clones that have expanded.

-	TRBV13	TRBJ1-2	CASSLRTVNYGYTF
-	TRBV28	TRBJ2-5	CASSLATAGTSRETQYF
many	TRBV3-1	TRBJ2-1	CASSQEFGEQFF
many	TRBV28	TRBJ2-3	CASSLSGVGTDTQYF
many	TRBV27	TRBJ2-5	CASSGGRETQYF
-	TRBV2	TRBJ2-3	CASSQSGTSTDTQYF
few	TRBV7-9	TRBJ2-7	CASSLGVGRTGDYEQYF
many	TRBV2	TRBJ1-1	CASTSGGTWTEAFF
many	TRBV28	TRBJ2-5	CASSLIAGEERETQYF
few	TRBV5-1	TRBJ1-1	CASSLVVGGLTEAFF
many	TRBV7-9	TRBJ2-7	CASSPKLSGRAHEQYF
many	TRBV3-1	TRBJ2-7	CASSHRTSGTYEQYF
many	TRBV27	TRBJ2-5	CASSSQRGQETQYF
many	TRBV20-1	TRBJ2-3	CSAHEGLAGADTQYF
-	TRBV6-1	TRBJ1-1	CASSFQIQNTEAFF
many	TRBV20-1	TRBJ2-2	CSASGGFLNTGELFF
many	TRBV2	TRBJ2-2	CASSESGELFF